These 25 T cell receptor beta chains came from one sample sequenced in a study of cytomegalovirus exposure and HLA in healthy donors. PCR was performed using 60 Vbeta and 13 Jbeta primers. Clones were sequenced by immunoSEQ multiplex PCR, and TCRdb holds only the in-frame ones, with some missing. The repertoire holds about 150,000 clones, with around three quarters as singletons. Sequenced material: PBMCs. These receptors came from a woman aged 40 to 55 in good health and CMV-seronegative.

The chain combines TRBV27 with TRBJ2-7; a possible D gene is TRBD2 (6 bases). This CDR3 has 16 residues. Germline V gene data show CDR1 as MNHEY and CDR2 as SMNVEV (reference sequence). V was shortened by 2 bases and J by 3 bases, with 17 bases between the two germline ends. DNA of the CDR3: TGTGCCAGCAGTTTAGCCTGGGGGGACGTCTTCTACGAGCAGTACTTC. Protein: CASSLAWGDVFYEQYF.

As to this clone: The junction departs from germline at one end; a sequencing error may be responsible. The chain recombines TRBV27 with TRBJ1-2; D might be TRBD1 (5 bases). Germline loops: CDR1 MNHEY, CDR2 SMNVEV (reference sequence). The CDR3 is 14 residues long. The chain's CDR3 is CASSLSPAGWQLHF. CDR3 nucleotide sequence: TGTGCCAGCAGTTTATCACCCGCAGGGTGGCAACTTCACTTC.

This clone was found once. V usage is TRBV15 and J usage is TRBJ2-5; a weak D match, TRBD2 (6 bases). The end of the DNA fits TRBJ2-7 better, so the J call may be wrong. The V gene's germline CDR1 is LNHNV and CDR2 YYDKDF (reference sequence). This CDR3 is built from 16 residues. This chain's CDR3 is CATSRDSGSGSYEQYF. CDR3 DNA sequence: TGTGCCACCAGCAGAGATAGCGGATCAGGGTCCTACGAGCAGTACTTC.

The rearrangement joins TRBV7-3 to TRBJ2-3, with 12 bases aligning to TRBD2. V trimming: 8 bases; J trimming: 3 bases; junction bases outside the gene matches: 6. The CDR3 runs to 15 residues. The V gene's germline CDR1 is SGHTA and CDR2 FQGTGA. In DNA, the CDR3 is TGTGCCAGCGGCTCCGGACTAGCGGGGACAGATACGCAGTATTTT. It specifies CASGSGLAGTDTQYF.

The sample holds a few counts of this clone. The V and J genes are TRBV5-1 and TRBJ1-1; perhaps TRBD1 as D (5 bases). The CDR3 sequence is 15 residues long. Trimming removed 7 bases at V and 1 base at J, with 17 bases between. Germline CDR1 SGHRS, CDR2 YFSETQ. The CDR3 region is CASFDPSGGNTEAFF. CDR3 nucleotides: TGCGCCAGCTTTGATCCCAGCGGGGGGAACACTGAAGCTTTCTTT.

V usage is TRBV6-6 and J usage is TRBJ2-7; TRBD2 aligns across 9 bases. Unmatched junction bases numbered 4, after V lost 5 bases and J lost 2 bases. The germline CDR1 and CDR2 sequences are MNHNY and SVGAGI (reference sequence). This CDR3 region has 14 residues. The CDR3 coding sequence is TGTGCCAGCAGTCCGCCTAGCGGGGCCTACGAGCAGTACTTC. This gives the protein CASSPPSGAYEQYF.

There are a few counts of this clone. The chain combines TRBV6-5 with TRBJ2-2, with TRBD2 matching 10 bases. The V gene's germline CDR1 is MNHEY and CDR2 SVGAGI. This CDR3 is built from 16 residues. With V trimmed by 2 bases and J by 3 bases, 3 bases remained unmatched. CDR3 protein: CASSYLGLADTGELFF. CDR3 nucleotides: TGTGCCAGCAGTTACCTAGGACTAGCGGACACCGGGGAGCTGTTTTTT.

This clone was observed a handful of times. The chain couples TRBV4-1 to TRBJ1-4, with 7 bases that match TRBD1. Trimming at V came to 1 base and at J to 7 bases, leaving 6 bases not matched to a gene. The CDR3 totals 15 residues. CDR1 and CDR2 from the germline V gene are MGHRA and YSYEKL. CDR3 bases: TGCGCCAGCAGCCAAGTCGGGACAGTCGGTGAAAAACTGTTTTTT. Translation gives CASSQVGTVGEKLFF.

This chain links TRBV6-1 with TRBJ1-4, with 7 bases matching TRBD1. CDR3 length: 15 amino acids. CDR1 is MNHNS, CDR2 SASEGT, per germline. The junction had 9 bases not matched to a gene; V was cut back by 5 bases and J by 6 bases. CDR3 sequence: CASSNRRDSHEKLFF. The CDR3 region has the DNA TGTGCCAGCAGTAACCGCCGGGACAGCCATGAAAAACTGTTTTTT.

The chain recombines TRBV7-6 with TRBJ1-4, with 7 bases identical to TRBD1. The V and J ends lost 7 bases and 6 bases, in that order; junction bases with no gene match: 11. This CDR3 has 15 residues. Germline lookup yields CDR1 SGHVS and CDR2 FNYEAQ. This CDR3 reads CASTPRTGTDEKLFF. The CDR3 DNA sequence: TGTGCCAGCACCCCCAGGACCGGGACAGATGAAAAACTGTTTTTT. Complete variable domain (other parts from reference TRBV7-6 and TRBJ1-4): GAGVSQSPRYKVTKRGQDVALRCDPISGHVSLYWYRQALGQGPEFLTYFNYEAQQDKSGLPNDRFSAERPEGSISTLTIQRTEQRDSAMYRCASTPRTGTDEKLFFGSGTQLSVL.

The rearrangement links TRBV6-5 to TRBJ1-1, with D tentatively TRBD1 (6 bases). This CDR3 has 12 residues. Germline V gene lookup returns CDR1 MNHEY and CDR2 SVGAGI. Trimming took off 11 bases at V and 4 bases at J, with 14 bases between the two ends. Here the CDR3 reads CAGGEGGTEAFF. The CDR3 DNA reads as TGTGCCGGCGGAGAAGGGGGCACTGAAGCTTTCTTT.

The rearrangement links TRBV7-3 to TRBJ1-1, with a tentative D call TRBD1 (5 bases). The CDR3 loop spans 14 amino acids. Trimming shortened V by 4 bases and J by 4 bases, and 13 bases separated the two germline ends. From germline, CDR1 is SGHTA and CDR2 FQGTGA. In DNA, the CDR3 is TGTGCCAGCAGCTCAGTGGGGGGGGGCACTGAAGCTTTCTTT. It is translated as CASSSVGGGTEAFF.

This chain links TRBV19 with TRBJ2-7; 8 bases align to TRBD1. CDR1 is LNHDA, CDR2 SQIVND, per germline (reference sequence). CDR3 length: 16 residues. With 4 bases clipped from V and 2 bases from J, the junction kept 10 bases outside the gene matches. For the CDR3, the DNA is TGTGCCAGTAGTACTAACCGGGACAGGAGAACCTACGAGCAGTACTTC. Protein sequence: CASSTNRDRRTYEQYF. The full variable domain, its missing parts supplied by reference TRBV19 and TRBJ2-7, is DGGITQSPKYLFRKEGQNVTLSCEQNLNHDAMYWYRQDPGQGLRLIYYSQIVNDFQKGDIAEGYSVSREKKESFPLTVTSAQKNPTAFYLCASSTNRDRRTYEQYFGPGTRLTVT.

The chain links TRBV6-5 to TRBJ2-2; D is possibly TRBD2 (5 bases). This CDR3 is 14 amino acids long. With 7 bases removed from V and 5 bases from J, the gap between germline ends came to 14 bases. Germline V lookup: CDR1 MNHEY, CDR2 SVGAGI. The CDR3 region is CASMEAASTGELFF. DNA for the CDR3: TGTGCCAGCATGGAGGCAGCATCGACCGGGGAGCTGTTTTTT.

The chain recombines TRBV7-8 with TRBJ2-7; no clear D. This CDR3 is built from 12 residues. The ends were cut back, 5 bases at V and 6 bases at J, with 11 bases in the middle. The germline CDR1 and CDR2 sequences are SGHVS and FQNEAQ. The CDR3 spells CASSRTTGEQYF. The DNA for the CDR3 is TGTGCCAGCAGCCGAACCACTGGCGAGCAGTACTTC.

The V call is TRBV28, the J call TRBJ1-3, with D possibly matching TRBD1 (5 bases). Trimming left V 1 base short and J 2 bases short, with 6 bases between. CDR3 length equals 14 residues. Germline-derived CDR1 and CDR2 are MDHEN and SYDVKM. The CDR3 here is CASSLSGTGNTIYF. The CDR3 nucleotides read TGTGCCAGCAGTTTATCAGGGACTGGAAACACCATATATTTT.

The rearrangement links TRBV11-2 to TRBJ2-3, with D possibly being TRBD2 (6 bases). Trimming stripped 1 base from V and 0 bases from J, with 11 bases between. This CDR3 spans 16 amino acids. Germline-derived CDR1 and CDR2 are SGHAT and FQNNGV. In DNA form, the CDR3 reads TGTGCCAGCAGCTTAGGACTAGGAGCTAGCACAGATACGCAGTATTTT. Its protein is CASSLGLGASTDTQYF.

The sample holds a few counts of this clone. V is TRBV5-4 and J is TRBJ2-3; D possibly corresponds to TRBD2 (5 bases). This CDR3 is built from 14 residues. Germline assignment: CDR1 SGHNT and CDR2 YYREEE (reference sequence). Trimming stripped 1 base from V and 4 bases from J, with 10 bases between. The CDR3 loop reads CASSLNSGADTQYF. Here the CDR3 DNA reads TGTGCCAGCAGCTTGAACTCCGGGGCAGATACGCAGTATTTT.

V is TRBV7-9 and J is TRBJ2-7; TRBD2 agrees at 11 bases. Trimming at V came to 5 bases and at J to 4 bases, leaving 10 bases not matched to a gene. This CDR3 comprises 16 residues. Germline assignment: CDR1 SEHNR and CDR2 FQNEAQ (reference sequence). CDR3 nucleotides: TGTGCCAGCAGCCTCCTTATTAGCGGGGGGGCGTACGAGCAGTACTTC. It translates to CASSLLISGGAYEQYF.

The gene calls are TRBV19 and TRBJ1-6; perhaps TRBD1 as D (6 bases). Trimming removed 4 bases from V and 7 bases from J, with 11 bases in between. The CDR3 length is 14 residues. CDR1 is LNHDA, CDR2 SQIVND, per germline (reference sequence). CDR3 in DNA: TGTGCCAGTAGTAAAACAGGGCAGAATTCACCCCTCCACTTT. Protein: CASSKTGQNSPLHF.

This clone has only one observation. The chain links TRBV7-9 to TRBJ1-1, with D maybe TRBD1 (5 bases). The V end lost 5 bases, the J end lost 4 bases, and 23 bases lay between the germline ends. Germline V gene lookup returns CDR1 SEHNR and CDR2 FQNEAQ (reference sequence). The CDR3 extends over 17 amino acids. The CDR3 sequence is CASSMIRDSKEGTEAFF. The CDR3 nucleotides are TGTGCCAGCAGCATGATCCGGGACTCTAAAGAGGGCACTGAAGCTTTCTTT.

The chain has TRBV5-8 and TRBJ2-7, with D perhaps matching TRBD1 (6 bases). The CDR3 extends over 15 amino acids. The V end was cut by 0 bases, the J end by 2 bases, with 12 bases between. CDR1 and CDR2 (germline): SGHTS, YDEGEE. The CDR3 loop reads CASSLAGALTYEQYF. In DNA, the CDR3 is TGTGCCAGCAGCTTGGCAGGGGCCCTTACCTACGAGCAGTACTTC.

The chain employs TRBV15 and TRBJ2-7, with TRBD1 matching 7 bases. Germline CDR1 and CDR2: LNHNV and YYDKDF (reference sequence). V lost 5 bases to trimming and J lost 5 bases; unmatched junction nucleotides: 3. This CDR3 region has 12 residues. The DNA of the CDR3 is TGTGCCACCAGCCCCCAGGGGGACGAGCAGTACTTC. Translated, it gives CATSPQGDEQYF.

Of note for this clone: One end of the junction fails to match germline, which may point to a read error. The V and J genes are TRBV7-3 and TRBJ2-3; D ambiguous. Germline lookup yields CDR1 SGHTA and CDR2 FQGTGA. The CDR3 extends over 12 amino acids. The CDR3 is CANSPPSDTQYF. CDR3 DNA sequence: TGTGCCAACAGCCCCCCCTCGGATACGCAGTATTTT.

V and J are TRBV2 and TRBJ1-2; TRBD1 might be the D (5 bases). The CDR3 contains 13 residues. Germline CDR1 SNHLY, CDR2 FYNNEI. Trimming removed 3 bases from V and 1 base from J, with 6 bases in between. The chain's CDR3 is CASSEDNNYGYTF. CDR3 nucleotide sequence: TGTGCCAGCAGTGAGGACAATAACTATGGCTACACCTTC.